These T cell receptor beta chains were read from a single sample in a study of PD-L1 blockade in urothelial cancer. Method: immunoSEQ multiplex PCR; TCRdb's copy keeps in-frame clones and lacks some. This repertoire shows about 100,000 clones, 90% to 95% found once; its top ten account for under 0.95%. The source material was PBMCs, sampled around atezolizumab (anti-PD-L1) treatment. The receptors derive from a woman older than 75 with urothelial cancer. CDR3s include the opening cysteine and the closing phenylalanine or tryptophan. Clone size is not always given. Where it is, it says once, few, many or a class for expanded clones.

v_call,j_call,clone_size,cdr3_aa
TRBV18,TRBJ1-5,-,CASSLFSDNQPQHF
TRBV9,TRBJ2-3,once,CASSLEGLAGADTQYF
TRBV28,TRBJ1-1,-,CASSPGLAFEAFF
TRBV4-1,TRBJ2-5,-,CASSQDRLRQETQYF
TRBV6-5,TRBJ1-2,-,CASSPQGAGNYGYTF
TRBV4-2,TRBJ2-5,-,CASSQDSPLGETQYF
TRBV9,TRBJ1-4,-,CASSAGDRGVFATNEKLFF
TRBV5-1,TRBJ2-3,-,CASSPGGSDTQYF
TRBV11-2,TRBJ2-5,-,CASSPTGTSRLETQYF
TRBV10-3,TRBJ2-7,-,CAITPGLAGSYEQYF
TRBV11-2,TRBJ1-1,-,CASSVDREAFF
TRBV14,TRBJ2-7,-,CASSPYSGRSSYEQYF
TRBV5-4,TRBJ1-3,-,CASSLSARGLGNTIYF
TRBV9,TRBJ2-7,-,CASSVASGTSGYQQYF
TRBV29-1,TRBJ2-7,-,CSVDSVKYEQYF
TRBV11-2,TRBJ1-4,-,CASSNPGVTNEKLFF
TRBV6-1,TRBJ1-4,-,CASSENGGRGYEKLFF
TRBV6-5,TRBJ1-4,once,CASSYGPATNEKLFF
TRBV27,TRBJ1-5,-,CASSLSLLGNQPQHF
TRBV27,TRBJ1-1,-,CASSLRDRAAFGTEAFF
TRBV14,TRBJ1-2,-,CASSQGRDYGYTF
TRBV7-9,TRBJ2-3,-,CASIGGVGFWADTQYF
TRBV6-5,TRBJ1-1,-,CASRQGQRNTEAFF
TRBV10-3,TRBJ2-7,once,CAIGGSLKDEQYF
TRBV5-6,TRBJ2-7,-,CASSLQGRDSSYEQYF
TRBV29-1,TRBJ1-2,-,CSVNRGQGLNYGYTF
TRBV18,TRBJ1-1,-,CASSPNNPGGNTEAFF
TRBV12-5,TRBJ1-1,-,CATGRDTYTEAFF
TRBV7-2,TRBJ2-7,-,CASSLVASLRVYEQYF
TRBV18,TRBJ2-7,-,CASSPPWAGYEQYF
TRBV10-1,TRBJ2-7,-,CASSWDRSGSYEQYF
TRBV7-8,TRBJ1-2,-,CASSLTVRAEDGEGYTF
TRBV10-3,TRBJ2-1,-,CAISVAGFYNEQFF
TRBV13,TRBJ2-7,-,CASSLGASGRIGYEQYF
TRBV10-3,TRBJ2-7,-,CATGLAGPDGGLYEQYF
TRBV5-1,TRBJ2-1,-,CASSSPRTSGVIENNEQFF
TRBV6-1,TRBJ1-1,-,CASSEGGVNTEAFF
TRBV7-2,TRBJ1-5,-,CASSPRGWGNQPQHF
TRBV7-9,TRBJ2-1,-,CASSPDRFGGEQFF
TRBV7-9,TRBJ1-2,-,CASSLGGGRDGYTF
TRBV9,TRBJ2-3,-,CASSVGSSGRDTQYF
TRBV6-4,TRBJ1-5,-,CASSDSAGEKPQHF
TRBV21-1,TRBJ2-1,-,CANELAGGIYNEQFF
TRBV5-1,TRBJ2-3,-,CASLPGLALSTDTQYF
TRBV7-9,TRBJ2-3,once,CASSAGGSADTQYF
TRBV5-1,TRBJ1-1,-,CASSKQGSDTEAFF
TRBV29-1,TRBJ2-1,-,CSGNLAGGQEQFF
TRBV7-9,TRBJ2-1,-,CASSFSLGLAGSYNEQFF